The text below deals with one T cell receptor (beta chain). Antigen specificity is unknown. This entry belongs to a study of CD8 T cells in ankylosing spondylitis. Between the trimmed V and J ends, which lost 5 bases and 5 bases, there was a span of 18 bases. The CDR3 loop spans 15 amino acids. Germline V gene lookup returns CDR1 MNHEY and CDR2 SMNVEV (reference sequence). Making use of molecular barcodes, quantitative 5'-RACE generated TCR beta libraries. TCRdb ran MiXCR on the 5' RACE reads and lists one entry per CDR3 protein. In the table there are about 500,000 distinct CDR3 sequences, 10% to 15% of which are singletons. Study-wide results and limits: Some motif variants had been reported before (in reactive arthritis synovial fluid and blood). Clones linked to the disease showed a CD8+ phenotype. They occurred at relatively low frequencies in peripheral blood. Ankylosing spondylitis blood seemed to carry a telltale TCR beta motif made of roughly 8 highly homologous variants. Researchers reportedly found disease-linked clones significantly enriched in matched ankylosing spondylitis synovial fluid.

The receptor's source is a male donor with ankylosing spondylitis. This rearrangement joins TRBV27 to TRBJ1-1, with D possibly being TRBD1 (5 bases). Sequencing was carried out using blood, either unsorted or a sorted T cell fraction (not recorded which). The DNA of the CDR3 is TGTGCCAGCAGTGCCCGTGGGGGGGTGGGGACTGAAGCTTTCTTT. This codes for CASSARGGVGTEAFF.